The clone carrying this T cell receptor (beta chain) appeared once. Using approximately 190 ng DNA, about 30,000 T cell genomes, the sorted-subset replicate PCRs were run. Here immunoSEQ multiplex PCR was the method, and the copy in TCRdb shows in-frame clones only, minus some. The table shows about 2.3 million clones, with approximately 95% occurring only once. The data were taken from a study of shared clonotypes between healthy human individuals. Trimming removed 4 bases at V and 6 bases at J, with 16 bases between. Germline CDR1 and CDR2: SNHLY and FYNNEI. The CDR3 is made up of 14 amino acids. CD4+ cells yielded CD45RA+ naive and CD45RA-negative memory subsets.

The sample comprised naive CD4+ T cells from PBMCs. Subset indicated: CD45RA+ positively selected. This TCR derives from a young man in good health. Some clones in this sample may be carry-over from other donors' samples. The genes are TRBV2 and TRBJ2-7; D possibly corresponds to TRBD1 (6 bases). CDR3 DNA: TGTGCCAGCAGTGCCCGGGACATCGCCGTCGAGCAGTACTTC. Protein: CASSARDIAVEQYF.